Presented here are 13 T cell receptor beta chains from one specimen sequenced in a study of CD8 T cells in Susac syndrome. An input of about 0.45 to 1 ug of RNA was subjected to reverse transcription using random hexamers. One entry per CDR3 protein results from TCRdb running MiXCR on the immunoSEQ multiplex PCR reads. The data contain 80,000 to 95,000 distinct CDR3 sequences, 94% of them singletons. The specimen sequenced was CD8+ T cells from PBMCs. The receptors shown here come from a human donor with Susac syndrome.

This chain links TRBV2 with TRBJ2-1; unclear D gene. The germline V gene has CDR1 SNHLY and CDR2 FYNNEI. The length of the CDR3 is 12 residues. V was cut by 11 bases and J by 7 bases, with 15 bases left in between. CDR3 DNA sequence: TGTGCCCCCTCATCGACAAGAAATGAGCAGTTCTTC. Encoded protein: CAPSSTRNEQFF.

The gene calls are TRBV5-6 and TRBJ1-5, with D uncertain. The V and J ends lost 1 base and 1 base respectively, with 6 bases between them. The CDR3 runs to 14 residues. CDR1 is SGHDT, CDR2 YYEEEE, per germline. This CDR3 reads CASSLLLSNQPQHF. The CDR3 coding sequence is TGTGCCAGCAGCTTGCTTCTAAGCAATCAGCCCCAGCATTTT.

The gene calls are TRBV10-3 and TRBJ1-2; D is undetermined. Germline lookup yields CDR1 ENHRY and CDR2 SYGVKD. This CDR3 spans 12 amino acids. V was clipped by 8 bases and J by 2 bases, with 9 bases between them. The CDR3 loop reads CAIGGSNYGYTF. The CDR3, as DNA: TGTGCCATCGGAGGTTCGAACTATGGCTACACCTTC.

The gene calls are TRBV7-3 and TRBJ2-6; a weak D match, TRBD1 (5 bases). The CDR3 covers 17 residues. The V and J ends lost 7 bases and 2 bases respectively, with 18 bases between them. Germline values: CDR1 SGHTA, CDR2 FQGTGA. CDR3 amino acids: CASTLDSIKAGANVLTF. For the CDR3, the DNA is TGTGCCAGCACCCTCGACAGCATTAAGGCTGGGGCCAACGTCCTGACTTTC.

This chain's CDR3 is CSVAGGLSYEQYF. CDR3 nucleotides: TGCAGCGTTGCGGGAGGCCTATCCTACGAGCAGTACTTC. The rearrangement joins TRBV29-1 to TRBJ2-7; TRBD2 aligns across 7 bases. V was clipped by 4 bases and J by 1 base; unmatched bases: 4. The germline CDR1 and CDR2 sequences are SQVTM and ANQGSEA. The CDR3 has 13 residues.

The V and J genes are TRBV19 and TRBJ1-1, with D tentatively TRBD1 (5 bases). V gave up 5 bases and J gave up 2 bases, with 15 bases separating them. The germline CDR1 and CDR2 sequences are LNHDA and SQIVND (reference sequence). The CDR3 extends over 15 amino acids. CDR3 DNA: TGTGCCAGTAGTTTACACAGGACTTTAAACACTGAAGCTTTCTTT. It translates to CASSLHRTLNTEAFF.

This chain connects TRBV13 to TRBJ2-1; 7 nucleotides match TRBD2. This CDR3 comprises 15 residues. Trimming at V came to 0 bases and at J to 4 bases, leaving 3 bases not matched to a gene. Per the germline V gene, CDR1 is PRHDT and CDR2 is FYEKMQ (reference sequence). The CDR3: CASSLGGRNYNEQFF. CDR3 nucleotides: TGTGCCAGCAGCTTAGGCGGGAGGAATTACAATGAGCAGTTCTTC.

This CDR3 reads CSVDFQETQYF. The CDR3 DNA reads TGCAGCGTTGATTTCCAAGAGACCCAGTACTTC. This chain connects TRBV29-1 to TRBJ2-5, with D uncertain. Trimming took off 3 bases at V and 1 base at J, with 3 bases between the two ends. The CDR3 covers 11 residues. Per germline, CDR1 SQVTM and CDR2 ANQGSEA.

This chain uses TRBV7-9 with TRBJ2-5, with 7 bases fitting TRBD2. The CDR3 contains 14 residues. Losses at the gene ends were 4 bases for V and 4 bases for J; bases not matched to a gene: 6. Germline V gene lookup returns CDR1 SEHNR and CDR2 FQNEAQ (reference sequence). CDR3 sequence: CASSSGLVVETQYF. The CDR3 DNA follows: TGTGCCAGCAGCTCCGGACTAGTGGTAGAGACCCAGTACTTC.

The chain recombines TRBV19 with TRBJ1-5, with unresolved D. V was trimmed by 4 bases and J by 2 bases, leaving 9 bases between them. CDR3 length: 14 residues. CDR1 is LNHDA and CDR2 is SQIVND in the germline V gene (reference sequence). CDR3 residues: CASSTYRGNQPQHF. In DNA, the CDR3 is TGTGCCAGTAGTACCTATAGAGGCAATCAGCCCCAGCATTTT.

This chain joins TRBV5-6 and TRBJ1-1; 11 bases are a match to TRBD1. Germline V gives CDR1 SGHDT, CDR2 YYEEEE. The CDR3 contains 18 residues. J gave up 0 bases and V 6 bases, and 13 bases lay outside the gene matches. CDR3 bases: TGTGCCAGCATCCCCTCCTGGGACAGGGGGGGACTGAACACTGAAGCTTTCTTT. Translated, it gives CASIPSWDRGGLNTEAFF.

This clonotype has a handful of counts. The chain joins TRBV5-4 to TRBJ1-1; tentative D call: TRBD1 (5 bases). The CDR3 consists of 14 residues. V shed 3 bases and J shed 5 bases, with 14 bases lying between them. Germline V gene data show CDR1 as SGHNT and CDR2 as YYREEE (reference sequence). The CDR3 nucleotides read TGTGCCAGCAGCTGGGGACGGGGAAGTACTGAAGCTTTCTTT. This codes for CASSWGRGSTEAFF.

CDR3 bases: TGTGCCGGAATCGGTGGACAGACAAGCTCCTACGAGCAGTACTTC. It codes for CAGIGGQTSSYEQYF. The J gene is TRBJ2-7, the V gene TRBV2, with D tentatively TRBD1 (6 bases). Trimming took off 11 bases at V and 0 bases at J, with 20 bases between the two ends. The CDR3 has 15 residues. Germline CDR1 is SNHLY and CDR2 is FYNNEI.